A selection of T cell receptor beta chains follows, all from one sample in a study of Graves' ophthalmopathy and Graves' hyperthyroidism. TCRdb redid the calling of the multiplex PCR reads with MiXCR, one entry per CDR3 protein. The sample has hundreds of thousands of distinct CDR3 sequences; about 38% are singletons. Sequenced material: peripheral blood. All receptors come from an adult man with Graves' ophthalmopathy. The conserved cysteine and the conserved F or W are not part of the CDR3 here.

j_gene | len | v_gene | CDR3aa
TRBJ2-2 | 12 | TRBV12-3/TRBV12-4 | ASSYSDTAGELF
TRBJ1-1 | 12 | TRBV7-6 | ASSLRQLNTEAF
TRBJ1-1 | 10 | TRBV7-9 | ASSQELEEAF
TRBJ2-3 | 11 | TRBV25-1 | ASSVPDTDTQY
TRBJ2-7 | 8 | TRBV29-1 | SVEGGRQY
TRBJ1-4 | 14 | TRBV12-3/TRBV12-4 | ASSRDRNLMNEKLF
TRBJ2-5 | 12 | TRBV29-1 | SVDGLAGKETQY
TRBJ2-7 | 13 | TRBV7-9 | ASSTYSGGAYEQY
TRBJ1-3 | 12 | TRBV6-6 | ASSRTGVGNTIY
TRBJ2-5 | 13 | TRBV7-3 | ASSRTRGPGETQY
TRBJ2-6 | 14 | TRBV27 | ASSLSRTAGANVLT
TRBJ1-2 | 10 | TRBV2 | ASSEQEYGYT
TRBJ1-4 | 10 | TRBV2 | ASRGNDEKLF
TRBJ1-2 | 11 | TRBV20-1 | SARSGQGYGYT
TRBJ1-5 | 13 | TRBV10-3 | ASTPTAELNQPQH
TRBJ1-5 | 12 | TRBV6-2/TRBV6-3 | ASSSTGPNQPQH
TRBJ1-2 | 12 | TRBV4-1 | ASSQSGVYGGYT
TRBJ2-2 | 12 | TRBV6-4 | ASSDAGGVGELF
TRBJ1-1 | 12 | TRBV11-2 | ASSQSIIASEAF
TRBJ1-1 | 13 | TRBV2 | ASSDILSGNTEAF
TRBJ2-7 | 13 | TRBV25-1 | ASSAQTGETYEQY
TRBJ1-2 | 11 | TRBV5-1 | ASSLMEGYGYT
TRBJ2-2 | 13 | TRBV11-2 | ASSPYGWGTGELF
TRBJ2-2 | 12 | TRBV30 | AWSPSFPAGELF
TRBJ2-7 | 11 | TRBV20-1 | SANPGQPYEQY
TRBJ2-2 | 15 | TRBV7-3 | ASSPKADSKNTGELF
TRBJ1-1 | 9 | TRBV2 | ASSEIPEAF
TRBJ2-7 | 10 | TRBV29-1 | SEGLGGQEQY
TRBJ2-7 | 15 | TRBV3-1 | ASSQDSRESSSYEQY
TRBJ2-6 | 13 | TRBV19 | ASGQGPSGANVLT
TRBJ2-7 | 11 | TRBV2 | ASSAGTSGRAC
TRBJ2-5 | 14 | TRBV9 | ASSVASDQGRETQY
TRBJ1-1 | 11 | TRBV25-1 | ASSQGAGIEAF
TRBJ2-7 | 12 | TRBV2 | AGSEMGNSYEQY
TRBJ1-2 | 13 | TRBV20-1 | SARPPGQGVDGYT
TRBJ1-3 | 9 | TRBV29-1 | SVTDGNTIY
TRBJ2-7 | 12 | TRBV9 | ASSLRPAGDEQY
TRBJ2-7 | 10 | TRBV11-2 | ASSVRGREQY
TRBJ1-5 | 8 | TRBV6-5 | AISYGAQH
TRBJ1-5 | 15 | TRBV6-2/TRBV6-3 | ASSLSLGQDSNQPQH
TRBJ1-1 | 14 | TRBV7-9 | ASSSPNRGGVTEAF
TRBJ2-5 | 12 | TRBV10-3 | AISHAGTQETQY
TRBJ2-7 | 13 | TRBV10-3 | AISSGTSGAREQY
TRBJ1-1 | 11 | TRBV20-1 | SAPGRAGAEAF
TRBJ1-5 | 13 | TRBV5-4 | ASSLAPVAGQPQH
TRBJ2-5 | 11 | TRBV24-1 | ATSVAGEGTQY
TRBJ1-1 | 12 | TRBV2 | ASSEQGWGTEAF